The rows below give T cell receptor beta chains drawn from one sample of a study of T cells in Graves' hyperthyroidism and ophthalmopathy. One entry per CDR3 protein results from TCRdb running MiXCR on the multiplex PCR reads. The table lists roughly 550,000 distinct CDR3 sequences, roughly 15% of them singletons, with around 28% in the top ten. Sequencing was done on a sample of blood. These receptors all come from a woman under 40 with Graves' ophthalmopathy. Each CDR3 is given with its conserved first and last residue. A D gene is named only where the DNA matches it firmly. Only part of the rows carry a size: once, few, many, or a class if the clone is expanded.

CASSYPGTANYGYTF | TGTGCCAGCAGTTACCCGGGCACAGCTAACTATGGCTACACCTTC | TRBJ1-2 | . | many | 15 | TRBV6-2/TRBV6-3
CASSPGGSPEAFF | TGTGCCAGCAGCCCGGGGGGGTCCCCCGAAGCTTTCTTT | TRBJ1-1 | . | few | 13 | TRBV7-2
CSAVTGTGNNQPQHF | TGCAGTGCAGTAACCGGGACAGGGAACAATCAGCCCCAGCATTTT | TRBJ1-5 | TRBD1 | . | 15 | TRBV20-1
CSALTVPESTDTQYF | TGCAGTGCCTTGACAGTGCCGGAGAGCACAGATACGCAGTATTTT | TRBJ2-3 | . | . | 15 | TRBV20-1
CSAYQRERSYNEQFF | TGCAGTGCTTACCAGCGGGAGAGGTCCTACAATGAGCAGTTCTTC | TRBJ2-1 | TRBD2 | few | 15 | TRBV20-1
CASVQDTPYNEQFF | TGTGCCAGCGTACAGGACACCCCCTACAATGAGCAGTTCTTC | TRBJ2-1 | . | many | 14 | TRBV2
CASSPLDRAEQYF | TGTGCCAGCTCACCCTTGGACAGGGCCGAGCAGTACTTC | TRBJ2-7 | TRBD1 | many | 13 | TRBV18
CASSQDLGGSYNEQFF | TGTGCCAGCAGCCAGGACTTGGGAGGCTCCTACAATGAGCAGTTCTTC | TRBJ2-1 | . | many | 16 | TRBV2
CSATAGHNSETQYF | TGCAGTGCTACAGCAGGACATAATTCAGAGACCCAGTACTTC | TRBJ2-5 | . | many | 14 | TRBV20-1
CASSPRPGLAYDTQYF | TGTGCCAGCAGTCCCAGGCCGGGACTAGCGTACGATACGCAGTATTTT | TRBJ2-3 | TRBD2 | . | 16 | TRBV6-2/TRBV6-3
CASSFGREKLFF | TGTGCCAGCAGCTTTGGGAGGGAAAAACTGTTTTTT | TRBJ1-4 | . | many | 12 | TRBV11-2
CASSLKLSTSVLYEQYF | TGTGCCAGCAGTTTGAAACTCAGCACCTCAGTCCTCTACGAGCAGTACTTC | TRBJ2-7 | . | many | 17 | TRBV28
CASSDGQPTNEKLFF | TGTGCCAGCAGTGACGGACAGCCAACTAATGAAAAACTGTTTTTT | TRBJ1-4 | . | many | 15 | TRBV2
CATRRELGTDTQYF | TGTGCCACCCGACGGGAGTTGGGCACAGATACGCAGTATTTT | TRBJ2-3 | . | many | 14 | TRBV15
CASSEVGLNTGELFF | TGTGCCAGCAGTGAAGTTGGACTGAACACCGGGGAGCTGTTTTTT | TRBJ2-2 | . | many | 15 | TRBV6-1
CASKGLAGGPYNEQFF | TGTGCCAGCAAGGGACTAGCGGGAGGCCCCTACAATGAGCAGTTCTTC | TRBJ2-1 | TRBD2 | . | 16 | TRBV12-3/TRBV12-4